This T cell receptor beta chain was recovered during a study of response to subunit inactivated influenza vaccine. Study-wide points: Few additional T cells are recruited per seasonal influenza vaccination, authors suggested.

The germline V gene has CDR1 SGHAT and CDR2 FQNNGV. This CDR3 comprises 17 residues. Trimming pared 4 bases from V and 3 bases from J, leaving 22 bases between. This clonotype has a handful of counts. The antigen remains undetermined. Via MiXCR, TCRdb re-called the RT-PCR reads, giving one row per CDR3 protein. The data show 600,000 to 850,000 distinct CDR3 sequences, about 14% seen once. This rearrangement joins TRBV11-2 to TRBJ2-7, with D perhaps being TRBD1 or TRBD2 (5 bases each). The sequenced sample was PBMCs from blood, obtained roughly 15 days before vaccination. This receptor was taken from a middle-aged man who received an inactivated influenza vaccine. CDR3 DNA sequence: TGTGCCAGCAGCTCGTTCCGTTCGGCCAGGGAGAACTACGAGCAGTACTTC. Its translation is CASSSFRSARENYEQYF.